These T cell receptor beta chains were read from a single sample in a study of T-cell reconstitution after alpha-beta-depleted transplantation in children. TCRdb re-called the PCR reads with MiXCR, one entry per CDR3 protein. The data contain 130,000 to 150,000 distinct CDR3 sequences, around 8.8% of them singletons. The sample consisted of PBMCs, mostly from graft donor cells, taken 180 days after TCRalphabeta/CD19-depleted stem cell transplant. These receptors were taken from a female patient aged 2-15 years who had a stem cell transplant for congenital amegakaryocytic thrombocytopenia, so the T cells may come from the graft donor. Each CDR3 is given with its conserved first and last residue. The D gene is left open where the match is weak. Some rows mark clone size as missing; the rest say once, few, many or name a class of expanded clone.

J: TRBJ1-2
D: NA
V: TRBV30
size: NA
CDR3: CARTHGGGYTF
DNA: TGTGCCCGAACACACGGGGGAGGCTACACCTTC

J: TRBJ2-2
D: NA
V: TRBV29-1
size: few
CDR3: CSVRGGSNTGELFF
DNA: TGCAGCGTTCGAGGGGGGTCGAACACCGGGGAGCTGTTTTTT

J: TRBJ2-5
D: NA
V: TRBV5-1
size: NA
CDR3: CASSPEGEETQYF
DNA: TGCGCCAGCAGCCCCGAGGGGGAAGAGACCCAGTACTTC

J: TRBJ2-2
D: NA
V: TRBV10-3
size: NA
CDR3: CAISTNGGTNTGELFF
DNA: TGTGCCATCAGTACAAACGGGGGAACGAACACCGGGGAGCTGTTTTTT

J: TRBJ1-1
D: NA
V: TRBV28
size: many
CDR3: CASSPPSSPEAFF
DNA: TGTGCCAGCAGTCCCCCGAGCAGCCCTGAAGCTTTCTTT

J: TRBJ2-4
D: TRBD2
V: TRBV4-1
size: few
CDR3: CASSRGREGAKNIQYF
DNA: TGCGCCAGCAGCCGAGGGAGGGAGGGGGCCAAAAACATTCAGTACTTC

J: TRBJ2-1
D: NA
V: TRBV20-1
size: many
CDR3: CSAYDPSREHNEQFF
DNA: TGCAGTGCATATGACCCGTCGAGGGAGCACAATGAGCAGTTCTTC

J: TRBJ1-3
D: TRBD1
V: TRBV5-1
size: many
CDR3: CASSFTPGQGFGNTIYF
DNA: TGCGCCAGCAGCTTTACCCCGGGACAGGGCTTCGGAAACACCATATATTTT

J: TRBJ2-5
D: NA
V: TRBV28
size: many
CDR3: CASSTPDSLQETQYF
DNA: TGTGCCAGCAGTACCCCCGACAGCCTCCAAGAGACCCAGTACTTC

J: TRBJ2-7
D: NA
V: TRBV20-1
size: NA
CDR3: CSARDPNTWAEQYF
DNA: TGCAGTGCTAGAGATCCCAACACATGGGCCGAGCAGTACTTC

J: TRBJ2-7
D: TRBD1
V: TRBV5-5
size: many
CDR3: CASSLLPGQVAEQYF
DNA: TGTGCCAGCAGCCTTTTACCGGGACAGGTGGCGGAGCAGTACTTC

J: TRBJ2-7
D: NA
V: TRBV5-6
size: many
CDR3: CASSGTRDFKAYEQYF
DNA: TGTGCCAGCAGCGGCACCAGGGACTTCAAGGCCTACGAGCAGTACTTC

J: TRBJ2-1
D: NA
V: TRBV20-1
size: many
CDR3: CSARPGFNEQFF
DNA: TGCAGTGCTAGACCCGGATTCAATGAGCAGTTCTTC

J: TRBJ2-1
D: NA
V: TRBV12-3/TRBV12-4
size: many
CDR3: CASSLQFEQFF
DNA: TGTGCCAGCAGTTTACAGTTTGAGCAGTTCTTC

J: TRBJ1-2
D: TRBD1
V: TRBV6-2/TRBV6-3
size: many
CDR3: CASSHHLGTGKNYGYTF
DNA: TGTGCCAGCAGTCACCATCTTGGGACAGGAAAGAACTATGGCTACACCTTC

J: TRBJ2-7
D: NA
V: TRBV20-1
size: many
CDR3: CSARSDRSYEQYF
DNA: TGCAGTGCTAGGTCCGACAGGTCCTACGAGCAGTACTTC

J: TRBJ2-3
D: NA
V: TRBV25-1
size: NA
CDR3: CASSEGPNTDTQYF
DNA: TGTGCCAGCAGTGAAGGGCCCAACACAGATACGCAGTATTTT

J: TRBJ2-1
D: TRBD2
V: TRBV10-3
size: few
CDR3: CAIRELAEFHEQFF
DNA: TGTGCCATCAGGGAACTAGCGGAGTTCCACGAGCAGTTCTTC

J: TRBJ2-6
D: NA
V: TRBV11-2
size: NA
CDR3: CASTQTGHSGANVLTF
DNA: TGTGCCAGCACCCAGACAGGCCATTCTGGGGCCAACGTCCTGACTTTC

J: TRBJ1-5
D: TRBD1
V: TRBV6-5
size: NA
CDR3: CASSYVTLDRQRGQPQHF
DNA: TGTGCCAGCAGTTACGTGACCCTGGACAGGCAGAGGGGCCAGCCCCAGCATTTT

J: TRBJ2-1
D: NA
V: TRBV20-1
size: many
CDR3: CSALTAYNEQFF
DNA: TGCAGTGCTCTGACGGCTTACAATGAGCAGTTCTTC

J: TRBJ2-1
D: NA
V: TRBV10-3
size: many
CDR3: CAGGLSYNEQFF
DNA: TGTGCCGGAGGGCTTTCCTACAATGAGCAGTTCTTC

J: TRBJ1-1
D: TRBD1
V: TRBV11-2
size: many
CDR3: CASSRGTANTEAFF
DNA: TGTGCCAGCAGCCGCGGGACAGCAAACACTGAAGCTTTCTTT

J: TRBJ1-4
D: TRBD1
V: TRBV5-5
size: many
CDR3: CASATGTGNEKLFF
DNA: TGTGCCAGCGCTACCGGGACAGGGAATGAAAAACTGTTTTTT

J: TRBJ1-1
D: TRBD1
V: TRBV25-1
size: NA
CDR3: CASRDRMNTEAFF
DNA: TGTGCCAGCAGGGACAGGATGAACACTGAAGCTTTCTTT